This T cell receptor (beta chain) comes out of a study of T cell responses to AZD1222 COVID-19 vaccine (dated by TCRdb to about 2021). Regarding the research as a whole: A total of about 250 trial participants underwent TCR sequencing, of whom around 210 had received two doses of AZD1222 and some 25 had received two doses of the MenACWY control vaccine. Trial participants were enrolled into age subgroups of 18-55, 56-69 and 70-plus years, which contained around 140, 26 and 57 TCR-sequenced participants, respectively.

The intended sense of this specimen's time point label: about 28 days (+/-7) after the second vaccine dose. AZD1222 recipients whose second dose came at about 4 weeks and those whose second dose came at about 12 weeks were combined into one group, since spike-specific TCR depth and breadth did not differ between the two schedules. Vaccinee samples were obtained from the UK trials COV001 and COV002, which included a single-blind randomized controlled phase 2/3 trial of AZD1222 (ChAdOx1 nCoV-19) in healthy adults. Trial participant PBMC samples were collected at day 0 and day 28 after the second dose for TCRbeta chain sequencing. The paper's findings and limits, for the study overall: Most participants were white British and females outnumbered males, and the authors suggested that clonal diversity may have been underestimated. The 56-69-year group was small, and its depth increase did not reach significance, likely because of low power. Because no day 14 peak-response samples were available, the repertoires could be characterized only after the peak T cell response. Conclusions about previously exposed vaccinees are limited, since just five or six AZD1222 recipients were seropositive for SARS-CoV-2 at baseline. The vaccine-associated CD4 TCRs covered the entire spike protein, and the dominant responses fell in regions 160-218 and 743-854. After two AZD1222 doses, both the breadth and the depth of spike-specific TCRs were significantly higher than at day 0 and than in MenACWY recipients. Epitopes outside the regions mutated in the B.1.351 and B.1.1.7 variants were reportedly recognized by nearly half of the unique spike-specific TCRs.

The CDR3 regions of human TCRbeta chains were analyzed by immunosequencing. In the original analysis: TCRs in the repertoires were matched against a reference library of SARS-CoV-2-specific TCRs that had been generated with the MIRA antigen-specificity platform. Breadth meant the fraction of unique TCRs that were SARS-CoV-2-associated, whereas depth meant the fraction of total T cells that were SARS-CoV-2-associated. Each spike-specific TCR was assigned to its reactive spike region and to a CD4 or CD8 class using the MIRA data. Log10-transformed breadth and depth values were compared by one-way ANOVA with Sidak's multiple comparisons tests. The immuneACCESS repertoire file appears here via TCRdb, limited to in-frame rearrangements. These files lack a portion of the clones; in checked studies, under half of the deficit traces to unresolved V genes, and the cause of the others is not known. V, J and clone size were drawn from that table, and D and trimming were deduced from the DNA. This sample has over 90,000 clones in its table, and 88% of those were observed once. The top ten clonotypes cover about 12% of the sample.

For this clone: Its antigen is not yet known. Nothing much larger sits one base from this clone, and base qualities are not available.

The trim is 1 base for V and 5 bases for J, with a gap of 8 bases between the germline ends. The CDR3 sequence holds 13 residues, the cysteine and phenylalanine included. Only the CDR3 DNA stays, 39 bases, in frame from base 1. This sequence was found in an adult who received the AZD1222 COVID-19 vaccine. The chain was built from TRBV12-3 or TRBV12-4 and TRBJ2-5; D gene: possibly TRBD1, on 5 matching bases. This specimen was peripheral blood, taken 28 days after the second AZD1222 dose. This receptor carries the CDR3 CASSLGQTETQYF. The base sequence is TGTGCCAGCAGTTTAGGACAGACTGAGACCCAGTACTTC.